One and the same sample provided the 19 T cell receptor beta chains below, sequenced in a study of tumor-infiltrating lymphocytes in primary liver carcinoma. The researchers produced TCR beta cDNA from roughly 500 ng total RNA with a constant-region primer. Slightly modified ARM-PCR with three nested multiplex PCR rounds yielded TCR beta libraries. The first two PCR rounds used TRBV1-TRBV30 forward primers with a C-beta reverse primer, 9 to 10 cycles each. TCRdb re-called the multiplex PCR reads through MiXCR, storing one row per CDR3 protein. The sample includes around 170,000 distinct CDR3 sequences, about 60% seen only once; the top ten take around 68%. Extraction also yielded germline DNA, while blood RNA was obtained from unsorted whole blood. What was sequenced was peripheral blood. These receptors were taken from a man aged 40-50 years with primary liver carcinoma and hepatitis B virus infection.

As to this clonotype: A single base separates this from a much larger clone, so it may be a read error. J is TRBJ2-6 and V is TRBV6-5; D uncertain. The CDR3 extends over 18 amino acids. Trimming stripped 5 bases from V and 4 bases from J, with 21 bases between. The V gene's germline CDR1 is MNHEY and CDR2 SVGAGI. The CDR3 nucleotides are TGTGCCAGCAGTCCCCCGCGACGGTCGGTTTCCGGGGCCAACGTCCTGACTTTC. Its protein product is CASSPPRRSVSGANVLTF.

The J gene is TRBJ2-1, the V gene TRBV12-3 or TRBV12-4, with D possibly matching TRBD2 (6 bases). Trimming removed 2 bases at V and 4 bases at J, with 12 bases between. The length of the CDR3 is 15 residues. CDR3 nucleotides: TGTGCCAGCAGTTTACTAAGAGGAGGGTACAATGAGCAGTTCTTC. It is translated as CASSLLRGGYNEQFF.

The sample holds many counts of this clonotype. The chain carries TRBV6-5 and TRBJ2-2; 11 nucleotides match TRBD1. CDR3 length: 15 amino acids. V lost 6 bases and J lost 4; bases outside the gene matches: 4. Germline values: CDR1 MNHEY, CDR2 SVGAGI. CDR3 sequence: CASRIGTGGTGELFF. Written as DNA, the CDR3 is TGTGCCAGCAGGATCGGGACAGGGGGCACCGGGGAGCTGTTTTTT.

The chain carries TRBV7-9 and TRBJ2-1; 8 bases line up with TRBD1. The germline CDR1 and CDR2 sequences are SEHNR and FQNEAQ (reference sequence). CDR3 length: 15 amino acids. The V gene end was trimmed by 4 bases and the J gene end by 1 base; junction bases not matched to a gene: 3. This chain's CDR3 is CASSSTGGSYNEQFF. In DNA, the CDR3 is TGTGCCAGCAGCTCCACAGGGGGATCCTACAATGAGCAGTTCTTC. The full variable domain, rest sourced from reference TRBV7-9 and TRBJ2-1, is DTGVSQNPRHKITKRGQNVTFRCDPISEHNRLYWYRQTLGQGPEFLTYFQNEAQLEKSRLLSDRFSAERPKGSFSTLEIQRTEQGDSAMYLCASSSTGGSYNEQFFGPGTRLTVL.

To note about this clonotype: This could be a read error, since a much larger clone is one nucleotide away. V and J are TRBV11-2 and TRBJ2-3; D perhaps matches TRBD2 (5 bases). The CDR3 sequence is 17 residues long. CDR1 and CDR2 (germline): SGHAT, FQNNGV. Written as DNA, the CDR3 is TGTGCCAGCAGCTTAGGGTTCGGCGGATCTAGCACAGATATGCAGTATTTT. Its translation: CASSLGFGGSSTDMQYF.

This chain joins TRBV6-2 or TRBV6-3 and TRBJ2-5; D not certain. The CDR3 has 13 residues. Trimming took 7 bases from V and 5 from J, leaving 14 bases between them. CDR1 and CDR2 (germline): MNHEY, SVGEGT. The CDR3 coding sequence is TGTGCCAGCAAATGGACCCAAGGGGAGACCCAGTACTTC. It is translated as CASKWTQGETQYF.

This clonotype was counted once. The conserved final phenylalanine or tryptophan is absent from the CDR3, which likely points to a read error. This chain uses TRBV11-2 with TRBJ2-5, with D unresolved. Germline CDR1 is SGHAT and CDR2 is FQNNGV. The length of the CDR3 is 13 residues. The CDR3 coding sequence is TGTGCCGGCAGCACCAGTCTAGGGGAGACCCAGTACTCC. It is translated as CAGSTSLGETQYS.

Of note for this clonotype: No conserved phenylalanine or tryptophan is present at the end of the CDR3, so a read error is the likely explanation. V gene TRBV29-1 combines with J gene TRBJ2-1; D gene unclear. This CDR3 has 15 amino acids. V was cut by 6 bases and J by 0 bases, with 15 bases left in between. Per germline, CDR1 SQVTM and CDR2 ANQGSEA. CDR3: CSVWSPSSSYNEQFL. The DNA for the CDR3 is TGCAGCGTGTGGTCTCCTTCCAGCTCCTACAATGAGCAGTTCTTA.

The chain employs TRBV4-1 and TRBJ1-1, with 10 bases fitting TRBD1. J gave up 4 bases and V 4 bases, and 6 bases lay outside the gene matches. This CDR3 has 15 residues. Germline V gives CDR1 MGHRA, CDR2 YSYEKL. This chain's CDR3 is CASSLRTGGPTEAFF. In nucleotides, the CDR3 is TGCGCCAGCAGCCTACGGACAGGGGGACCCACTGAAGCTTTCTTT.

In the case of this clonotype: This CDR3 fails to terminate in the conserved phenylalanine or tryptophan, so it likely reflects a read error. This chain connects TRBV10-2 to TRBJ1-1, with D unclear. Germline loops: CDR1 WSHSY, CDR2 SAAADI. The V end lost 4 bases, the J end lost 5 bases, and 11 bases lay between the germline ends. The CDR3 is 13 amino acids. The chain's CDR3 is CASSGSGDTEAFL. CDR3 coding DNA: TGCGCCAGCAGTGGAAGCGGGGATACTGAAGCTTTCCTT.

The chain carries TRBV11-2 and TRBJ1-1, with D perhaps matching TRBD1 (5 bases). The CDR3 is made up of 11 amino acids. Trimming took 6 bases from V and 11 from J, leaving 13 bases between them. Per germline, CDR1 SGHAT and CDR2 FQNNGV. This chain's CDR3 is CASSTGPGAFF. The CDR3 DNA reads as TGTGCCAGCAGTACGGGACCGGGCGCTTTCTTT.

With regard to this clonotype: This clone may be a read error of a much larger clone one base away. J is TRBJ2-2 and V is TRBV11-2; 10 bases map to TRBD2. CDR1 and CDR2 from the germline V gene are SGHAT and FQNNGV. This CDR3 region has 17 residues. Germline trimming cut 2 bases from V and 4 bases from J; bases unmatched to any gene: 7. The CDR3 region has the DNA TGTGCCAGCAGCTTAAGTGGAGTAGCGGGAGGCACCGGGGAGCTGTTTTTT. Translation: CASSLSGVAGGTGELFF.

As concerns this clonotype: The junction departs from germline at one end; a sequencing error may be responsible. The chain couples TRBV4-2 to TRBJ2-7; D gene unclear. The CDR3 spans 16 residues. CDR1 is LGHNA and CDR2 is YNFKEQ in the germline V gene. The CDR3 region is CASSQEATESSYGQYF. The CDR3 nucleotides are TGTGCCAGCAGCCAAGAGGCGACTGAATCCTCCTACGGGCAGTACTTC.

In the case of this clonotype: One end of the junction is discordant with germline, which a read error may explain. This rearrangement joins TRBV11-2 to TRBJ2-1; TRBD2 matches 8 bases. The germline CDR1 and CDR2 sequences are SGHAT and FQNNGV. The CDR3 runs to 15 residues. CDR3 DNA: TGTGACAGCAGCTTAGGACTAGCCCAACACAATGAGCAGTTCTTC. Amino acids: CDSSLGLAQHNEQFF.

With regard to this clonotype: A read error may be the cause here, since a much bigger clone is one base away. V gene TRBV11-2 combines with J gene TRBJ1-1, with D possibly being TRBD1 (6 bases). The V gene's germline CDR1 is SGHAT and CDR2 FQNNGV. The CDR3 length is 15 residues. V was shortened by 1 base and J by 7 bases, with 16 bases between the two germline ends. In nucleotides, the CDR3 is TGTGCCAGCAGCTTAGTTGGGCAGGGGCCCATTGAAGCTTTCTTT. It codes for CASSLVGQGPIEAFF.

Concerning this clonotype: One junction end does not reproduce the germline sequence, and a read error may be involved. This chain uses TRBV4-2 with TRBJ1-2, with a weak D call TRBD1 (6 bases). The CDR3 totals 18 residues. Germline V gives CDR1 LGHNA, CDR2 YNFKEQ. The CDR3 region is CAGSQGGGQSAGLYGYTF. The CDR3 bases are TGTGCCGGCAGCCAAGGAGGCGGACAGTCGGCCGGGCTCTATGGCTACACCTTC.

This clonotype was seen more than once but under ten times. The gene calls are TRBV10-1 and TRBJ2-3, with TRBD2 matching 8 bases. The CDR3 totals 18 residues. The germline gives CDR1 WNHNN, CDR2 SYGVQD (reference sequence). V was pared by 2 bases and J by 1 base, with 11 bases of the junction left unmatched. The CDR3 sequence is CASSEPPRLAPGTDTQYF. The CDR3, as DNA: TGCGCCAGCAGTGAGCCCCCCCGACTAGCGCCAGGCACAGATACGCAGTATTTT.

Written as DNA, the CDR3 is TGTGCCAGCAGCCAAGATCCAGATAGCGGGGTCAATGAGCAGTTCTTC. This translates into CASSQDPDSGVNEQFF. The chain employs TRBV14 and TRBJ2-1; 8 bases fit TRBD2. V was pared by 0 bases and J by 6 bases, with 7 bases of the junction left unmatched. This CDR3 has 16 residues. Looked up from germline, CDR1 is SGHDN and CDR2 is FVKESK.

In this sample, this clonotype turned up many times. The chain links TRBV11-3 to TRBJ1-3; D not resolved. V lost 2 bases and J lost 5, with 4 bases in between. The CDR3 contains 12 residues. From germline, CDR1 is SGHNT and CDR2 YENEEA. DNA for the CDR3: TGTGCCAGCAGCTTAATTAGAAACACCATATATTTT. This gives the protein CASSLIRNTIYF.